Following are 25 T cell receptor beta chains from one sample sequenced in a study of T cells in Graves' hyperthyroidism and ophthalmopathy. From RNA transcripts, TCR beta CDR3 regions were amplified. TCR CDR3 regions were first amplified by RT-PCR with HTBI primers. Via MiXCR, TCRdb re-called the multiplex PCR reads, giving one row per CDR3 protein. This sample carries around 280,000 distinct CDR3 sequences, more than 10% of them seen once, and the ten largest clones take 7.5% to 8%. Sample: blood. Source of these receptors: a woman between 25 and 40 years old with Graves' hyperthyroidism that later progressed to Graves' ophthalmopathy.

This clonotype was detected a few times. This chain links TRBV4-1 with TRBJ1-5, with D possibly TRBD1 on 6 matching bases. The V gene lost 5 bases and the J gene lost 4 bases, with 12 bases spanning the gap. CDR1 is MGHRA and CDR2 is YSYEKL in the germline V gene. There are 14 residues in the CDR3. The CDR3 coding sequence is TGCGCCAGCAGCACGGGACAAGAAAATCAGCCCCAGCATTTT. Amino acids: CASSTGQENQPQHF.

Turning to this clonotype: A read error is possible here, since a much larger clone lies one base away. V is TRBV7-9 and J is TRBJ2-7; D ambiguous. Germline assignment: CDR1 SEHNR and CDR2 FQNEAQ (reference sequence). There are 15 residues in the CDR3. CDR3 DNA: TGTGCCAACAGCCCCGGATGGGTTGCGTCCTACGAGCAGTACTTC. Encoded protein: CANSPGWVASYEQYF.

This clonotype was recorded at least ten times. V usage is TRBV7-9 and J usage is TRBJ2-1, with 7 bases fitting TRBD1. Losses at the gene ends were 5 bases for V and 0 bases for J; bases not matched to a gene: 4. Germline CDR1 is SEHNR and CDR2 is FQNEAQ (reference sequence). The CDR3 contains 15 residues. The CDR3 nucleotides read TGTGCCAGCAGCGTACAGGGGAGCTCCTACAATGAGCAGTTCTTC. It specifies CASSVQGSSYNEQFF.

This clonotype was detected only a few times. The chain is built from TRBV19 and TRBJ2-1, with 9 bases fitting TRBD2. Germline values: CDR1 LNHDA, CDR2 SQIVND (reference sequence). There are 19 residues in the CDR3. V gave up 3 bases and J gave up 3 bases; unmatched junction bases: 15. In nucleotides, the CDR3 is TGTGCCAGTAGTATGAGCGTCGAGACTAGCGGAACGTTCTACAATGAGCAGTTCTTC. Its translation is CASSMSVETSGTFYNEQFF.

Regarding this clonotype: A much larger clone is a single base away; this may be a read error. The DNA of the CDR3 is TGTGCCGGCAGTTCGGCAACAGCAAGAAAGGACGAAAAACTGTTTTTT. This sequence encodes CAGSSATARKDEKLFF. The chain employs TRBV28 and TRBJ1-4, with D unresolved. The V gene's germline CDR1 is MDHEN and CDR2 SYDVKM. The length of the CDR3 is 16 residues. The full variable domain, in which reference TRBV28 and TRBJ1-4 provide the parts outside the CDR3, is DVKVTQSSRYLVKRTGEKVFLECVQDMDHENMFWYRQDPGLGLRLIYFSYDVKMKEKGDIPEGYSVSREKKERFSLILESASTNQTSMYLCAGSSATARKDEKLFFGSGTQLSVL.

This clonotype was detected a few times. This chain links TRBV27 with TRBJ2-1; D is unclear. The CDR3 extends over 11 amino acids. V was cut by 8 bases and J by 10 bases, with 12 bases left in between. The germline CDR1 and CDR2 sequences are MNHEY and SMNVEV (reference sequence). Here the CDR3 reads CASQTAFEQFF. The CDR3 DNA follows: TGTGCCAGCCAGACTGCCTTCGAGCAGTTCTTC.

This clonotype was counted many times. This chain joins TRBV3-1 and TRBJ2-7; D unclear. Trimming shortened V by 4 bases and J by 6 bases, and 10 bases separated the two germline ends. Germline values: CDR1 LGHDT, CDR2 YNNKEL (reference sequence). CDR3 size: 12 residues. CDR3 residues: CASSRNNREQYF. The CDR3 DNA follows: TGTGCCAGCAGCCGGAACAACCGCGAGCAGTACTTC.

In this sample, this clonotype turned up a few times. V usage is TRBV19 and J usage is TRBJ2-1; 9 positions match TRBD2. The CDR3 runs 15 residues. The germline CDR1 and CDR2 sequences are LNHDA and SQIVND (reference sequence). V shed 3 bases and J 5 bases; nucleotides not matched to a gene: 5. The CDR3 DNA sequence: TGTGCCAGTAGTATGGGACTAGCCGCAAACAATGAGCAGTTCTTC. This sequence encodes CASSMGLAANNEQFF. Based on the CDR3 plus reference TRBV19 and TRBJ2-1, the full variable domain is DGGITQSPKYLFRKEGQNVTLSCEQNLNHDAMYWYRQDPGQGLRLIYYSQIVNDFQKGDIAEGYSVSREKKESFPLTVTSAQKNPTAFYLCASSMGLAANNEQFFGPGTRLTVL.

This clonotype was detected many times. This rearrangement joins TRBV12-3 or TRBV12-4 to TRBJ2-1; tentative D call: TRBD2 (5 bases). The V end was cut by 5 bases, the J end by 6 bases, with 17 bases between. The CDR3 contains 15 residues. The CDR3 loop is CASSPPWEGGNEQFF. CDR3 in DNA: TGTGCCAGCAGTCCCCCCTGGGAAGGAGGCAATGAGCAGTTCTTC.

This clonotype was counted a few times. The chain has TRBV19 and TRBJ2-1; maybe TRBD1 (5 bases). This CDR3 contains 16 residues. V lost 10 bases and J lost 8, with 27 bases in between. CDR1 and CDR2 from the germline V gene are LNHDA and SQIVND (reference sequence). CDR3 region: CATKEAGAGVNDEQFF. In DNA form, the CDR3 reads TGTGCCACTAAAGAAGCTGGGGCAGGAGTAAATGATGAGCAGTTCTTC. The whole variable domain, filled in from reference TRBV19 and TRBJ2-1, reads DGGITQSPKYLFRKEGQNVTLSCEQNLNHDAMYWYRQDPGQGLRLIYYSQIVNDFQKGDIAEGYSVSREKKESFPLTVTSAQKNPTAFYLCATKEAGAGVNDEQFFGPGTRLTVL.

The CDR3 protein is CASSQEGGTGAYEQYF. The DNA of the CDR3 is TGTGCCAGCAGCCAAGAGGGTGGAACGGGAGCCTACGAGCAGTACTTC. The chain employs TRBV3-1 and TRBJ2-7; D is possibly TRBD2 (6 bases). This CDR3 contains 16 residues. Germline CDR1 and CDR2: LGHDT and YNNKEL (reference sequence). V shed 0 bases and J shed 2 bases, with 14 bases lying between them.

Points on this clonotype: In this CDR3 the conserved last residue, phenylalanine or tryptophan, is missing, so a read error is likely. In DNA, the CDR3 is TGCAGTGCTTCGGGACATATGAACACTGAAGCTTTCCTT. Protein product: CSASGHMNTEAFL. This chain links TRBV20-1 with TRBJ1-1; a weak D match, TRBD1 (6 bases). V was cut by 5 bases and J by 0 bases, with 10 bases left in between. CDR1 and CDR2 from the germline V gene are DFQATT and SNEGSKA (reference sequence). This CDR3 region has 13 residues.

This clonotype was seen ten or more times. This sequence joins TRBV28 and TRBJ2-1; 10 nucleotides agree with TRBD2. This CDR3 has 18 residues. Trimming removed 4 bases from V and 5 bases from J; junction bases left unmatched: 14. CDR1 and CDR2 from the germline V gene are MDHEN and SYDVKM. The chain's CDR3 is CASSSPLLSSGSDNEQFF. The CDR3 DNA reads TGTGCCAGCAGTTCCCCACTCCTATCTAGCGGGAGTGACAATGAGCAGTTCTTC. Supplemented by reference TRBV28 and TRBJ2-1, the full variable domain reads DVKVTQSSRYLVKRTGEKVFLECVQDMDHENMFWYRQDPGLGLRLIYFSYDVKMKEKGDIPEGYSVSREKKERFSLILESASTNQTSMYLCASSSPLLSSGSDNEQFFGPGTRLTVL.

Only a few counts were recorded for this clonotype. The V call is TRBV5-5, the J call TRBJ2-1; 7 bases map to TRBD2. The CDR3 length is 15 residues. The ends lost 5 bases at V and 3 bases at J; junction bases unmatched: 8. CDR1 and CDR2 from the germline V gene are SGHKS and YYEKEE (reference sequence). The chain's CDR3 is CASRVREKDYNEQFF. DNA of the CDR3: TGTGCCAGCAGAGTGCGGGAGAAGGACTACAATGAGCAGTTCTTC.

In this sample, this clonotype turned up a few times. The V call is TRBV7-2, the J call TRBJ1-1; D is perhaps TRBD1 (5 bases). V was pared by 1 base and J by 5 bases, with 11 bases between. Germline-derived CDR1 and CDR2 are SGHTA and FQGNSA. The CDR3 totals 14 residues. CDR3 loop: CASSLERGGTEAFF. CDR3 nucleotides: TGTGCCAGCAGCTTAGAAAGGGGTGGGACTGAAGCTTTCTTT.

This clonotype was observed at least ten times. This chain uses TRBV20-1 with TRBJ2-7, with TRBD2 matching over 10 bases. V was pared by 3 bases and J by 5 bases, with 10 bases of the junction left unmatched. This CDR3 spans 15 amino acids. Germline assignment: CDR1 DFQATT and CDR2 SNEGSKA (reference sequence). The CDR3 DNA reads TGCAGTGCTAGCGGCCTTAGCGGGAGGTCCCACGAGCAGTACTTC. It specifies CSASGLSGRSHEQYF.

This clonotype was detected many times. The chain combines TRBV27 with TRBJ2-7, with 8 nucleotides matching TRBD1. V shed 5 bases, J shed 7 bases, and the junction held 7 bases outside the gene matches. The CDR3 loop spans 13 amino acids. Germline V gene lookup returns CDR1 MNHEY and CDR2 SMNVEV (reference sequence). CDR3 DNA sequence: TGTGCCAGCAGTCACCAGGGGGCCCGGGAGCAGTACTTC. Encoded protein: CASSHQGAREQYF.

This clonotype occurred a few times. V gene TRBV4-3 combines with J gene TRBJ2-6; the match to TRBD1 covers 7 bases. Germline CDR1 and CDR2: LGHNA and YSLEER. The CDR3 runs 17 residues. With 1 base clipped from V and 4 bases from J, the junction kept 7 bases outside the gene matches. CDR3 sequence: CASSQATTGSGANVLTF. The CDR3 nucleotides are TGCGCCAGCAGCCAAGCGACGACAGGGTCCGGGGCCAACGTCCTGACTTTC.

This clonotype was seen many times. The chain links TRBV19 to TRBJ1-5, with D unresolved. The CDR3 spans 13 residues. The germline V gene encodes CDR1 LNHDA and CDR2 SQIVND (reference sequence). The V end was cut by 6 bases, the J end by 5 bases, with 11 bases between. CDR3 bases: TGTGCCAGTAGCGCAGTAATCGATCAGCCCCAGCATTTT. Protein: CASSAVIDQPQHF.

This clonotype was recorded many times. The genes are TRBV29-1 and TRBJ2-5; tentatively, D is TRBD1 (5 bases). V was pared by 7 bases and J by 0 bases, with 12 bases between. The CDR3 length is 13 residues. From germline, CDR1 is SQVTM and CDR2 ANQGSEA. CDR3 loop: CSALGANQETQYF. CDR3 coding DNA: TGCAGCGCCTTAGGGGCGAACCAAGAGACCCAGTACTTC.

This clonotype showed up just a few times. The rearrangement joins TRBV19 to TRBJ2-1; 7 nucleotides line up with TRBD1. Germline trimming cut 1 base from V and 6 bases from J; bases unmatched to any gene: 9. Germline V gene data show CDR1 as LNHDA and CDR2 as SQIVND (reference sequence). CDR3 length equals 16 residues. The CDR3 region is CASSIAKGAVRNEQFF. The DNA for the CDR3 is TGTGCCAGTAGTATAGCTAAGGGGGCAGTTCGCAATGAGCAGTTCTTC.

The rearrangement links TRBV5-6 to TRBJ2-5; 10 nucleotides align to TRBD2. The CDR3 contains 16 residues. Germline lookup yields CDR1 SGHDT and CDR2 YYEEEE. Trimming took 4 bases from V and 11 from J; bases not matched to a gene: 17. CDR3 sequence: CASSPPLAGGASRQYF. DNA for the CDR3: TGTGCCAGCAGCCCCCCCTTAGCGGGAGGCGCCAGCCGTCAGTACTTC.

This clonotype has a count of ten or more. The chain employs TRBV12-3 or TRBV12-4 and TRBJ2-4; D is unclear. V lost 7 bases to trimming and J lost 2 bases, with 12 bases between them. The CDR3 spans 14 residues. CDR3 sequence reads: CASTLSGTKNIQYF. CDR3 DNA sequence: TGTGCCAGCACCCTCTCTGGTACCAAAAACATTCAGTACTTC.

This clonotype was detected many times. This rearrangement joins TRBV7-6 to TRBJ2-7, with D perhaps matching TRBD1 (6 bases). V shed 1 base and J shed 6 bases, with 13 bases lying between them. The CDR3 has 14 residues. Germline-derived CDR1 and CDR2 are SGHVS and FNYEAQ. This CDR3 reads CASSLEGERSEQYF. CDR3 in DNA: TGTGCCAGCAGCTTAGAGGGGGAGCGGTCCGAGCAGTACTTC.

This clonotype was counted only a few times. V usage is TRBV3-1 and J usage is TRBJ2-1; perhaps TRBD1 as D (6 bases). Looked up from germline, CDR1 is LGHDT and CDR2 is YNNKEL (reference sequence). This CDR3 spans 15 amino acids. V lost 0 bases, J lost 8 bases, and 14 bases lay in between. The CDR3: CASSQEGASEDEQFF. The CDR3 region has the DNA TGTGCCAGCAGCCAAGAGGGGGCCTCTGAGGATGAGCAGTTCTTC.